This is a list of T cell receptor beta chains from one sample in a study of cytomegalovirus exposure and HLA in healthy donors. Repertoires were generated with immunoSEQ multiplex PCR, while TCRdb's copy carries only in-frame clones and drops some. Of 120,000 to 150,000 clones in the sample, 60% to 85% are singletons; the top ten hold approximately 1.3%. Material for sequencing was PBMCs. These TCRs come from a male donor in good health and CMV-seropositive. The conserved cysteine and the conserved F or W are not part of the CDR3 here.

TRBJ2-1	TRBV10-3	AISDPPAGGPYNEQF
TRBJ2-7	TRBV29-1	SVARGAYEQY
TRBJ2-5	TRBV7-2	ASSTWGGGPETQY
TRBJ2-3	TRBV28	ASSLQGPDTQY
TRBJ1-2	TRBV27	ASSLLGTDGYT
TRBJ2-3	TRBV25-1	ASTSGRSTDTQY
TRBJ2-2	TRBV4-1	ASSVQLARENTGELF
-	TRBV6-5	ASSYSGTLGYEQY
TRBJ2-7	TRBV27	ASSYATGGMYEQY
TRBJ2-1	TRBV28	ASSLSGAPGHGEQF
TRBJ1-1	TRBV29-1	SGRGDRTEAF
TRBJ1-5	TRBV9	ASSDGSSQPQH
TRBJ1-6	TRBV28	ASISHPPRGSPLH
TRBJ2-6	TRBV6-6	ASRTGGAGANVLT
TRBJ1-2	TRBV5-4	ASSLGITTPYGYT
TRBJ2-7	TRBV28	ASSSPQARWYYEQY
TRBJ2-2	TRBV11-1	ASFPDRGTGELF
TRBJ1-5	TRBV18	ASSPGQVGDQPQH
TRBJ2-1	TRBV29-1	SVETQRGFYNEQF
TRBJ2-3	TRBV5-4	ASSSPRDRDTQY
TRBJ2-7	TRBV2	ASRSTGTEISYEQY
TRBJ2-6	TRBV7-3	ASSPTPTSSGANVLT
TRBJ2-5	TRBV19	ASSTLGVQETQY
TRBJ2-7	TRBV5-6	ASSLASGDHYEQY
TRBJ2-1	TRBV19	AIALSSYNEQF
TRBJ2-6	TRBV18	ASSPQGAGANVLT
TRBJ2-3	TRBV14	ASSHGRGTDTQY
TRBJ2-1	TRBV4-3	ASSSSANSYNEQF
TRBJ2-2	TRBV27	ASSRTPGLAGTNTGELF
TRBJ1-2	TRBV5-8	ASSLRQGNGYT
TRBJ2-7	TRBV7-6	ASSPDRGQYEQY
TRBJ2-7	TRBV27	ASSLSGGGVFEQY
TRBJ1-4	TRBV2	ASSAFPTGEGEKLF
TRBJ1-1	TRBV2	ASSLGQLNTEAF
TRBJ2-7	TRBV29-1	SVGGLAGQDYEQY
TRBJ2-1	TRBV7-3	ASSPSSGRSYNEQF
TRBJ1-1	TRBV19	ASSIGRWDTEAF
TRBJ2-7	TRBV28	ASGLGTGATYEQY
TRBJ1-1	TRBV6-5	ASSLGTGDLEAF
TRBJ2-3	TRBV4-3	ASSPRQGVTDTQY
TRBJ2-3	TRBV2	ASRRQGAKPDTQY
TRBJ2-3	TRBV6-5	ASSRGLAGDTQY
TRBJ1-6	TRBV27	ASSRDRGNSPLH
TRBJ2-5	TRBV6-5	ASSYMTSGQETQY
TRBJ2-5	TRBV9	ASSVATGLAEETQY
TRBJ2-2	TRBV5-1	ASSLDASGVSGELF
TRBJ2-6	TRBV11-1	ASSYRGKSGANVLT
TRBJ2-1	TRBV28	ASRLTPDSSSEQF
TRBJ2-7	TRBV10-3	AISESVSSGGSYEQY
TRBJ1-1	TRBV6-4	ASSGGTGGSTEAF
TRBJ1-4	TRBV7-9	ASSPQGSSEKLF
TRBJ2-3	TRBV9	ASSVGGSGVTDTQY
TRBJ2-2	TRBV7-9	ASNTDRHMNTGELF
TRBJ1-2	TRBV7-9	ASSFGQAANYGYT
TRBJ2-1	TRBV19	ASSILRAGPRANEQF
TRBJ2-1	TRBV27	ASSLGLAGLGQF
TRBJ2-6	TRBV13	ASSSSYSGANVLT
TRBJ1-1	TRBV7-2	ASSTTGVTEAF
TRBJ2-1	TRBV18	ASSPDRDEQF